These 20 T cell receptor beta chains were all obtained from the same sample, sequenced in a study of cytomegalovirus exposure and HLA in healthy donors. Both 60 Vbeta primers and 13 Jbeta primers went into the PCR. TCRdb's copy holds only in-frame clones and misses some; the assay was immunoSEQ multiplex PCR. The sample yields some 130,000 clones, around 73% seen once. Sequenced sample: PBMCs. These TCRs come from a female donor in good health and CMV-seronegative.

J is TRBJ2-7 and V is TRBV7-2; 7 nucleotides line up with TRBD2. V lost 0 bases, J lost 2 bases, and 13 bases stayed unmatched. Germline CDR1 is SGHTA and CDR2 is FQGNSA. This CDR3 is built from 18 residues. CDR3 protein: CASSLAGAGFTSPYEQYF. In DNA form, the CDR3 reads TGTGCCAGCAGCTTAGCCGGAGCGGGATTCACTAGCCCCTACGAGCAGTACTTC.

This sequence joins TRBV7-2 and TRBJ1-5, with D unclear. Germline V gives CDR1 SGHTA, CDR2 FQGNSA. With 3 bases removed from V and 4 bases from J, the gap between germline ends came to 13 bases. This CDR3 is built from 15 residues. The chain's CDR3 is CASSFSPGLNQPQHF. Here the CDR3 DNA reads TGTGCCAGCAGCTTTAGCCCTGGACTAAATCAGCCCCAGCATTTT.

The chain is built from TRBV2 and TRBJ2-3; 14 bases line up with TRBD2. The CDR3 consists of 19 residues. Trimming took 5 bases from V and 0 from J; bases not matched to a gene: 10. Germline V gene sequence: CDR1 SNHLY, CDR2 FYNNEI. The CDR3 sequence is CASSTSRTSGRPSTDTQYF. The CDR3 bases are TGTGCCAGCAGTACTTCTAGGACTAGCGGGAGGCCTAGCACAGATACGCAGTATTTT.

V and J are TRBV7-9 and TRBJ1-2; TRBD1 agrees at 7 bases. The CDR3 contains 13 residues. The ends lost 5 bases at V and 8 bases at J; junction bases unmatched: 8. The germline V gene encodes CDR1 SEHNR and CDR2 FQNEAQ (reference sequence). The CDR3 DNA is TGTGCCAGCAGCCCCGGGACAGTGAAAGGCTACACCTTC. Translating gives CASSPGTVKGYTF.

This chain uses TRBV2 with TRBJ2-1; TRBD1 aligns across 11 bases. CDR1 and CDR2 from the germline V gene are SNHLY and FYNNEI. The CDR3 length is 14 residues. Unmatched junction bases numbered 4, after V lost 7 bases and J lost 5 bases. The CDR3 DNA reads as TGTGCCAGCAATCGGGACAGGGGGGACAATGAGCAGTTCTTC. Residues: CASNRDRGDNEQFF.

The chain carries TRBV28 and TRBJ2-1; 13 bases agree with TRBD2. The CDR3 length is 14 residues. Germline V lookup: CDR1 MDHEN, CDR2 SYDVKM. V shed 7 bases and J 7 bases; nucleotides not matched to a gene: 4. CDR3 protein: CASMGTSGTNEQFF. Written as DNA, the CDR3 is TGTGCCAGCATGGGGACTAGCGGGACGAATGAGCAGTTCTTC.

This clone turned up a few times. This chain joins TRBV6-1 and TRBJ2-7, with D possibly TRBD2 on 5 matching bases. The CDR3 extends over 13 amino acids. Trimming removed 1 base from V and 3 bases from J, with 7 bases in between. Germline CDR1 reads MNHNS; CDR2 reads SASEGT. The CDR3 DNA reads as TGTGCCAGCAGTGAAGTAGACTACTACGAGCAGTACTTC. Translating gives CASSEVDYYEQYF.

Only a few counts were recorded for this clone. This CDR3 is also generated by other DNA sequences in the sample. CDR3 amino acids: CASSIGEGYEQYF. The CDR3 DNA reads as TGTGCCAGTAGTATCGGGGAAGGATACGAGCAGTACTTC. The chain recombines TRBV19 with TRBJ2-7; D possibly corresponds to TRBD2 (5 bases). Germline loops: CDR1 LNHDA, CDR2 SQIVND (reference sequence). Trimming pared 3 bases from V and 4 bases from J, leaving 10 bases between. This CDR3 has 13 residues.

This clone appeared a single time. This chain connects TRBV28 to TRBJ2-7; 12 nucleotides agree with TRBD2. The CDR3 has 16 amino acids. Germline V gene lookup returns CDR1 MDHEN and CDR2 SYDVKM. Unmatched junction bases numbered 9, after V lost 5 bases and J lost 4 bases. Here the CDR3 reads CASSVPSGRAIYEQYF. The CDR3 DNA reads as TGTGCCAGCAGTGTACCTAGCGGGAGGGCCATATACGAGCAGTACTTC.

The chain employs TRBV4-1 and TRBJ2-1; 11 positions match TRBD2. The ends lost 5 bases at V and 4 bases at J; junction bases unmatched: 10. Germline CDR1 and CDR2: MGHRA and YSYEKL. This CDR3 spans 17 amino acids. Here the CDR3 reads CASSYSMPSGGYNEQFF. DNA of the CDR3: TGCGCCAGCAGCTACTCAATGCCTAGCGGGGGGTACAATGAGCAGTTCTTC.

A single count supports this clone. The chain employs TRBV7-3 and TRBJ2-1, with D perhaps TRBD2 (6 bases). Germline V CDR1 and CDR2: SGHTA, FQGTGA. The CDR3 spans 14 residues. The V end lost 5 bases, the J end lost 6 bases, and 14 bases lay between the germline ends. The CDR3 region is CASSARGGINEQFF. CDR3 sequence (DNA): TGTGCCAGCAGCGCAAGGGGCGGGATCAATGAGCAGTTCTTC.

The V call is TRBV7-9, the J call TRBJ1-1, with no clear D. Deletions cut 10 bases from V and 5 bases from J, with 11 bases between. In germline, CDR1 is SEHNR, CDR2 FQNEAQ (reference sequence). The length of the CDR3 is 11 residues. The CDR3 here is CATTAGTEAFF. In DNA form, the CDR3 reads TGTGCCACCACTGCGGGTACTGAAGCTTTCTTT. Full variable domain (rest looked up from reference TRBV7-9 and TRBJ1-1): DTGVSQNPRHKITKRGQNVTFRCDPISEHNRLYWYRQTLGQGPEFLTYFQNEAQLEKSRLLSDRFSAERPKGSFSTLEIQRTEQGDSAMYLCATTAGTEAFFGQGTRLTVV.

This clone occurred a few times. The CDR3 protein is CASSSGHYDGYTF. In nucleotides, the CDR3 is TGTGCCAGCAGTTCCGGACACTATGATGGCTACACCTTC. This rearrangement joins TRBV27 to TRBJ1-2; maybe TRBD1 (5 bases). The CDR3 spans 13 residues. Per germline, CDR1 MNHEY and CDR2 SMNVEV (reference sequence). V was cut by 4 bases and J by 6 bases, with 12 bases left in between.

The table lists this clone with a few counts. The CDR3 DNA reads as TGTGCCAGCACCGCAGATGAGGGCAATCAGCCCCAGCATTTT. It translates to CASTADEGNQPQHF. The rearrangement uses TRBV2 and TRBJ1-5, with D hard to call. V was pared by 7 bases and J by 2 bases, with 12 bases between. CDR1 and CDR2 from the germline V gene are SNHLY and FYNNEI. The CDR3 is made up of 14 amino acids.

The chain joins TRBV28 to TRBJ1-2; D might be TRBD1 (6 bases). Germline loops: CDR1 MDHEN, CDR2 SYDVKM. The CDR3 runs to 16 residues. V was cut by 2 bases and J by 6 bases, with 19 bases left in between. CDR3 amino acids: CASSLQTPTGKDGYTF. The CDR3 DNA sequence: TGTGCCAGCAGTTTACAGACCCCAACAGGGAAGGATGGCTACACCTTC.

The V gene is TRBV11-2, the J gene TRBJ2-7; the match to TRBD1 covers 7 bases. CDR1 and CDR2 (germline): SGHAT, FQNNGV. Losses at the gene ends were 0 bases for V and 3 bases for J; bases not matched to a gene: 8. This CDR3 has 16 amino acids. The CDR3 loop is CASSLDPGTANYEQYF. CDR3 DNA sequence: TGTGCCAGCAGCTTAGATCCCGGGACAGCGAACTACGAGCAGTACTTC. Drawing the rest from reference TRBV11-2 and TRBJ2-7, the complete variable domain is EAGVAQSPRYKIIEKRQSVAFWCNPISGHATLYWYQQILGQGPKLLIQFQNNGVVDDSQLPKDRFSAERLKGVDSTLKIQPAKLEDSAVYLCASSLDPGTANYEQYFGPGTRLTVT.

V gene TRBV9 combines with J gene TRBJ2-1; TRBD2 agrees at 13 bases. Germline CDR1 SGDLS, CDR2 YYNGEE. V lost 0 bases, J lost 4 bases, and 1 base stayed unmatched. There are 16 residues in the CDR3. CDR3 residues: CASSVGGLAGYNEQFF. CDR3 nucleotides: TGTGCCAGCAGCGTAGGGGGACTAGCGGGATACAATGAGCAGTTCTTC.

The chain combines TRBV5-1 with TRBJ1-3; unclear D gene. This CDR3 spans 14 amino acids. Germline-derived CDR1 and CDR2 are SGHRS and YFSETQ. V gave up 4 bases and J gave up 3 bases, with 11 bases separating them. CDR3 DNA sequence: TGCGCCAGCAGCCCAGGCTTAGATGGAAACACCATATATTTT. Translated, it gives CASSPGLDGNTIYF.

The V call is TRBV6-1, the J call TRBJ2-3; 7 bases are shared with TRBD2. The trim removed 4 bases at V and 2 bases at J, leaving 12 bases unmatched. Germline-derived CDR1 and CDR2 are MNHNS and SASEGT. The CDR3 is 17 amino acids. CDR3: CASSGRLAGRYTDTQYF. The CDR3 DNA is TGTGCCAGCAGTGGAAGGTTAGCGGGTCGCTACACAGATACGCAGTATTTT.

This chain joins TRBV7-2 and TRBJ2-1; TRBD1 matches at 7 bases. The CDR3 has 13 residues. Per the germline V gene, CDR1 is SGHTA and CDR2 is FQGNSA. Trimming at V came to 1 base and at J to 12 bases, leaving 6 bases not matched to a gene. This chain's CDR3 is CASSLVGQVLQFF. CDR3 nucleotide sequence: TGTGCCAGCAGCTTAGTTGGACAGGTCTTGCAGTTCTTC.